Given below is one TCR beta chain in context. Its matching antigen is unknown. This entry is derived from a study of T cell responses to AZD1222 COVID-19 vaccine. At the level of the study: The analysis combined second doses at about 4 or about 12 weeks.

Findings of the study overall: Along spike, vaccine-associated CD4 TCRs were found throughout, with dominance at 160-218 and 743-854. None of the repertoires were sampled until the peak T cell response had passed. Mostly white British, mostly female donors; authors suggested clonal diversity may be underestimated.

This CDR3 comprises 14 residues. Looked up from germline, CDR1 is LNHDA and CDR2 is SQIVND (reference sequence). V shed 5 bases, J shed 1 base, and the junction held 1 base outside the gene matches. Some clones are missing from TCRdb's copy, which holds only in-frame ones; the method was immunoSEQ multiplex PCR. The sample consists of approximately 140,000 clones, 85% to 95% of them appearing once. The chain uses TRBV19 and TRBJ2-3; the match to TRBD2 covers 9 bases. The receptor's source is an adult in good health. Sequences were derived from peripheral blood, sampled on day 0 of AZD1222 vaccination. The CDR3 bases are TGTGCCAGTAGTTCTAGCGGGGGCACAGATACGCAGTATTTT. Its translation is CASSSSGGTDTQYF.